This TCR beta chain originates from a study of blood T cell repertoires in COVID-19. About the study: COVID-19 samples collected from the United States, Italy and Spain covered acute and convalescent phases. T cells, B-cell-depleted T cells, or PBMCs supplied cDNA or gDNA.

This clone has only one observation. The CDR3 consists of 18 residues. After removal of 4 bases from V and 4 bases from J, the junction contained 16 bases not matched to a gene. Looked up from germline, CDR1 is WSHSY and CDR2 is SAAADI. Method: immunoSEQ multiplex PCR; TCRdb's copy keeps in-frame clones and lacks some. The profile shows 250,000 to 300,000 clones, around 85% of them singletons. This chain connects TRBV10-2 to TRBJ2-1; 7 bases line up with TRBD2. Material: peripheral blood. The receptor was isolated from a woman in her 30s with COVID-19, enrolled during active disease. The CDR3 region is CASSGGGNYPSMYNEQFF. The CDR3 DNA reads TGCGCCAGCAGTGGGGGGGGAAACTACCCCAGTATGTACAATGAGCAGTTCTTC.